This T cell receptor beta chain was sequenced for a study of cytomegalovirus exposure and HLA in healthy donors. PCR was performed using 60 Vbeta and 13 Jbeta primers. The assay was immunoSEQ multiplex PCR, and TCRdb's table has in-frame clones only and misses some. Among 65,000 to 85,000 clones listed, approximately 84% were seen once. Study-wide findings and caveats: The authors considered a cluster of highly shared sequence variants likely to be a sequencing artifact.

This CDR3 is built from 16 residues. In germline, CDR1 is MGHDK, CDR2 SYGVNS. Trimming removed 2 bases from V and 4 bases from J; junction bases left unmatched: 6. On this clone itself: Its antigen is unknown.

The TCR was taken from a woman aged 45-59 years in good health and CMV-seronegative. The chain couples TRBV25-1 to TRBJ1-1, with 11 bases fitting TRBD1. Sample: PBMCs. The CDR3, as DNA: TGTGCCAGCAGTGAAGACGGGACAGGGGGAAGCACTGAAGCTTTCTTT. Protein product: CASSEDGTGGSTEAFF.